The TCR beta chain described here comes from a study of blood T cell repertoires in COVID-19. Original processing notes: Amplifying reference gene primers gave estimates of nucleated cell counts. Clones were sequenced by immunoSEQ multiplex PCR, and TCRdb holds only the in-frame ones, with some missing. That table is the source of V, J and clone size, and D and trimming were worked out from the DNA. The sample has approximately 140,000 clones, 84% seen once. By frequency in the sample, this clone is medium-sized (0.01 to 0.1%). The sequenced material came from PBMCs or T cells enriched from blood (not recorded which). This receptor was taken from a woman aged 50 to 60 with acute COVID-19.

Written as DNA, the CDR3 is TGTGCCAGCAGTGAGGGGACAGGTAATGCCTACGAGCAGTACTTC. Its protein is CASSEGTGNAYEQYF. The genes are TRBV28 and TRBJ2-7, with 8 nucleotides matching TRBD1. This CDR3 has 15 amino acids. Germline assignment: CDR1 MDHEN and CDR2 SYDVKM. Unmatched junction bases numbered 8, after V lost 5 bases and J lost 2 bases.